The 28 T cell receptor beta chains listed next were all sequenced from one sample in a study of CD8+CD57+ T cells in acquired aplastic anemia. For CDR3 and TCR beta VDJ profiling, genomic DNA was the template used. One entry per CDR3 protein results from TCRdb running MiXCR on the reads. This sample carries 250,000 to 350,000 distinct CDR3 sequences, roughly three fifths of them seen once, and the ten largest clones take 6.5% to 10%. Sequencing was carried out using sorted CD4+, CD8+, or CD8+CD57+ T cells (not recorded which) from PBMCs. These receptor sequences come from a human donor with severe aplastic anemia or a healthy control (not recorded which).

This clonotype was found many times. J is TRBJ1-1 and V is TRBV4-1, with unresolved D. The CDR3 totals 13 residues. The V end lost 0 bases, the J end lost 7 bases, and 9 bases lay between the germline ends. The germline gives CDR1 MGHRA, CDR2 YSYEKL. The CDR3 reads CASSQEELSEAFF. The CDR3 DNA follows: TGCGCCAGCAGCCAAGAAGAGTTGAGTGAAGCTTTCTTT.

This chain uses TRBV5-1 with TRBJ2-7; D remains unclear. The CDR3 has 15 amino acids. Trimming left V 0 bases short and J 0 bases short, with 10 bases between. Germline CDR1 reads SGHRS; CDR2 reads YFSETQ. The CDR3, as DNA: TGCGCCAGCAGCTTGGGCCTTCAGACCTCCTACGAGCAGTACTTC. This encodes CASSLGLQTSYEQYF.

In the case of this clonotype: This may be a read error, as it is one base from a much larger clone. The chain combines TRBV2 with TRBJ2-7; the D gene is possibly TRBD2 (5 bases). Deletions cut 6 bases from V and 6 bases from J, with 15 bases between. Looked up from germline, CDR1 is SNHLY and CDR2 is FYNNEI. There are 13 residues in the CDR3. The CDR3 sequence: CASRRVETFEQYF. CDR3 bases: TGTGCCAGCAGGAGGGTCGAAACCTTCGAGCAGTACTTC. The whole variable domain, remainder taken from reference TRBV2 and TRBJ2-7, is EPEVTQTPSHQVTQMGQEVILRCVPISNHLYFYWYRQILGQKVEFLVSFYNNEISEKSEIFDDQFSVERPDGSNFTLKIRSTKLEDSAMYFCASRRVETFEQYFGPGTRLTVT.

In its sample, this clonotype was seen many times. V and J are TRBV20-1 and TRBJ2-5; D not certain. The V end was cut by 3 bases, the J end by 1 base, with 3 bases between. The CDR3 spans 11 residues. CDR1 DFQATT and CDR2 SNEGSKA come from the germline V gene (reference sequence). The CDR3 coding sequence is TGCAGTGCTAGCCCCCAAGAGACCCAGTACTTC. It specifies CSASPQETQYF.

This clonotype appeared many times. The genes are TRBV5-8 and TRBJ2-2; a weak D match, TRBD2 (5 bases). There are 14 residues in the CDR3. CDR1 is SGHTS and CDR2 is YDEGEE in the germline V gene. Trimming removed 5 bases at V and 7 bases at J, with 15 bases between. The CDR3 DNA follows: TGTGCCAGCAGTAGCGCAGGAGTTAACGGGGAGCTGTTTTTT. Translation: CASSSAGVNGELFF.

The chain is built from TRBV12-3 or TRBV12-4 and TRBJ2-5; 8 bases map to TRBD2. The V gene end was trimmed by 4 bases and the J gene end by 3 bases; junction bases not matched to a gene: 7. There are 15 residues in the CDR3. The CDR3 loop is CASSSRGSGEETQYF. CDR3 nucleotide sequence: TGTGCCAGCAGTTCCCGGGGTAGCGGGGAAGAGACCCAGTACTTC.

V and J are TRBV24-1 and TRBJ2-5, with D perhaps TRBD1 (5 bases). The CDR3 runs to 14 residues. Germline values: CDR1 KGHDR, CDR2 SFDVKD. The V end was cut by 3 bases, the J end by 5 bases, with 12 bases between. In nucleotides, the CDR3 is TGTGCCACCAGTGATCCCAGGGCTGTGGAGACCCAGTACTTC. Amino acids: CATSDPRAVETQYF.

This clonotype was counted many times. The chain has TRBV10-1 and TRBJ2-5; 9 positions agree with TRBD2. From germline, CDR1 is WNHNN and CDR2 SYGVQD (reference sequence). V was pared by 2 bases and J by 1 base, with 11 bases of the junction left unmatched. The CDR3 runs 18 residues. The CDR3 nucleotides are TGCGCCAGCAGTGAGCCCCGGGCTAGCGGGGTCCTCCAAGAGACCCAGTACTTC. It codes for CASSEPRASGVLQETQYF.

In its sample, this clonotype was seen a few times. The chain links TRBV10-3 to TRBJ2-5; D is possibly TRBD1 (6 bases). From germline, CDR1 is ENHRY and CDR2 SYGVKD. CDR3 size: 16 residues. Trimming shortened V by 2 bases and J by 7 bases, and 20 bases separated the two germline ends. The chain's CDR3 is CAISEGGQAIFGTQYF. The CDR3 region has the DNA TGTGCCATCAGTGAGGGGGGACAAGCGATATTTGGGACCCAGTACTTC.

In this sample, this clonotype turned up many times. V usage is TRBV6-2 or TRBV6-3 and J usage is TRBJ2-7; no reliable D call. V was shortened by 6 bases and J by 0 bases, with 15 bases between the two germline ends. Per the germline V gene, CDR1 is MNHEY and CDR2 is SVGEGT. This CDR3 has 15 residues. CDR3 sequence: CASSPLWQVSYEQYF. The CDR3, as DNA: TGTGCCAGCAGCCCTCTCTGGCAGGTCTCCTACGAGCAGTACTTC.

This clonotype was seen many times. CDR3 sequence reads: CASRETGLHTEAFF. The CDR3 nucleotides read TGTGCCAGCAGAGAGACAGGGTTGCACACTGAAGCTTTCTTT. V and J are TRBV25-1 and TRBJ1-1, with 7 bases lining up with TRBD1. The CDR3 runs 14 residues. CDR1 and CDR2 (germline): MGHDK, SYGVNS. Germline trimming cut 6 bases from V and 3 bases from J; bases unmatched to any gene: 7.

This clonotype was seen many times. The rearrangement uses TRBV12-3 or TRBV12-4 and TRBJ1-1; D remains ambiguous. The V gene lost 7 bases and the J gene lost 0 bases, with 9 bases spanning the gap. The CDR3 has 13 amino acids. The DNA of the CDR3 is TGTGCCAGCACCGAACGAGTGAACACTGAAGCTTTCTTT. Protein product: CASTERVNTEAFF.

This clonotype was observed at least ten times. This rearrangement joins TRBV24-1 to TRBJ1-2, with D uncertain. CDR1 is KGHDR and CDR2 is SFDVKD in the germline V gene. V was pared by 4 bases and J by 6 bases, with 11 bases between. The CDR3 extends over 13 amino acids. The CDR3, as DNA: TGTGCCACCAGTGACACCGACTCCCATGGCTACACCTTC. This gives the protein CATSDTDSHGYTF.

The J gene is TRBJ1-5, the V gene TRBV5-1; tentative D call: TRBD1 (6 bases). CDR3 length: 15 residues. The germline V gene encodes CDR1 SGHRS and CDR2 YFSETQ. Trimming removed 0 bases at V and 6 bases at J, with 13 bases between. The CDR3: CASSLEGERRQPQHF. Here the CDR3 DNA reads TGCGCCAGCAGCTTGGAGGGGGAGCGTCGTCAGCCCCAGCATTTT.

The V and J genes are TRBV4-1 and TRBJ2-6, with unresolved D. This CDR3 contains 16 residues. V lost 11 bases and J 0 bases, leaving 17 bases between the germline ends. Germline V gene sequence: CDR1 MGHRA, CDR2 YSYEKL. The CDR3 reads CASRAGGVSGANVLTF. In nucleotides, the CDR3 is TGCGCCTCCCGGGCAGGTGGAGTCTCTGGGGCCAACGTCCTGACTTTC.

This chain connects TRBV25-1 to TRBJ2-1; 11 nucleotides line up with TRBD2. Germline trimming cut 1 base from V and 7 bases from J; bases unmatched to any gene: 3. The germline CDR1 and CDR2 sequences are MGHDK and SYGVNS. The CDR3 covers 15 residues. This CDR3 is CASSELTSGANEQFF. CDR3 DNA: TGTGCCAGCAGTGAATTGACTAGCGGGGCTAATGAGCAGTTCTTC.

The table lists this clonotype with many counts. The chain carries TRBV6-5 and TRBJ1-6, with D unresolved. Germline V gene data show CDR1 as MNHEY and CDR2 as SVGAGI. The CDR3 runs 16 residues. Between the trimmed V and J ends, which lost 1 base and 8 bases, there was a span of 15 bases. The CDR3 region has the DNA TGTGCCAGCAGTTACTTTCTTAGGCATCCCGATTCACCCCTCCACTTT. Translation gives CASSYFLRHPDSPLHF.

This clonotype was seen many times. The gene calls are TRBV5-1 and TRBJ1-4; D is perhaps TRBD1 (6 bases). The CDR3 extends over 16 amino acids. In germline, CDR1 is SGHRS, CDR2 YFSETQ. V dropped 0 bases and J dropped 3 bases, with 12 bases sitting between them. For the CDR3, the DNA is TGCGCCAGCAGCTTGGTATCGACAGGCTCTAATGAAAAACTGTTTTTT. Amino acid sequence: CASSLVSTGSNEKLFF.

The rearrangement joins TRBV6-6 to TRBJ2-1; D unresolved. The CDR3 has 13 amino acids. Trimming removed 7 bases from V and 5 bases from J, with 12 bases in between. The germline V gene has CDR1 MNHNY and CDR2 SVGAGI (reference sequence). The CDR3 DNA follows: TGTGCCAGCATGGTAGCAAGAGACAATGAGCAGTTCTTC. Amino acid sequence: CASMVARDNEQFF.

The chain employs TRBV7-9 and TRBJ2-2; 7 nucleotides line up with TRBD2. CDR1 is SEHNR and CDR2 is FQNEAQ in the germline V gene (reference sequence). The CDR3 sequence is 15 residues long. V shed 5 bases, J shed 6 bases, and the junction held 9 bases outside the gene matches. The CDR3 sequence: CASSPMTSYSGELFF. DNA for the CDR3: TGTGCCAGCAGCCCCATGACTAGCTATTCCGGGGAGCTGTTTTTT.

This clonotype occurred once. The chain recombines TRBV20-1 with TRBJ2-7; 9 positions match TRBD1. The ends lost 3 bases at V and 5 bases at J; junction bases unmatched: 14. Germline V lookup: CDR1 DFQATT, CDR2 SNEGSKA (reference sequence). The CDR3 is 16 residues long. CDR3 protein: CSASTQGARVVDEQYF. In DNA, the CDR3 is TGCAGTGCTAGTACACAGGGGGCAAGGGTCGTGGACGAGCAGTACTTC.

This clonotype was detected many times. This sequence joins TRBV20-1 and TRBJ2-1; 7 nucleotides agree with TRBD2. The ends lost 6 bases at V and 4 bases at J; junction bases unmatched: 6. There are 13 residues in the CDR3. Germline V gene lookup returns CDR1 DFQATT and CDR2 SNEGSKA (reference sequence). CDR3 region: CSAGLADYNEQFF. DNA for the CDR3: TGCAGTGCAGGCCTAGCGGATTACAATGAGCAGTTCTTC.

This chain connects TRBV29-1 to TRBJ2-5; TRBD1 agrees at 7 bases. The germline V gene has CDR1 SQVTM and CDR2 ANQGSEA. The CDR3 is 13 residues long. This CDR3 reads CSPTTGRQETQYF. DNA for the CDR3: TGCAGTCCTACGACAGGGCGCCAAGAGACCCAGTACTTC.

V usage is TRBV2 and J usage is TRBJ1-4, with D hard to call. Per the germline V gene, CDR1 is SNHLY and CDR2 is FYNNEI. The V end was cut by 4 bases, the J end by 8 bases, with 11 bases between. The CDR3 length is 13 residues. CDR3 in amino acids: CASSVERMEKLFF. The CDR3 DNA is TGTGCCAGCAGTGTTGAGAGGATGGAAAAACTGTTTTTT.

The chain combines TRBV7-4 with TRBJ2-7; 10 bases line up with TRBD2. The germline gives CDR1 SGHVT, CDR2 SQSDAQ. The CDR3 has 14 amino acids. Trimming took 5 bases from V and 3 from J; bases not matched to a gene: 4. The CDR3 DNA follows: TGTGCCAGCAGCCCCCGACTAGCGGGCTACGAGCAGTACTTC. It yields the protein CASSPRLAGYEQYF.

V and J are TRBV9 and TRBJ1-1; tentatively, D is TRBD1 (6 bases). The germline gives CDR1 SGDLS, CDR2 YYNGEE. The length of the CDR3 is 13 residues. Trimming shortened V by 2 bases and J by 6 bases, and 11 bases separated the two germline ends. CDR3 bases: TGTGCCAGCAGCGTTCAGGGGCCCGCTGAAGCTTTCTTT. Its protein product is CASSVQGPAEAFF.

This clonotype occurred a few times. This chain connects TRBV5-1 to TRBJ1-2; D gene unclear. This CDR3 has 12 amino acids. V was cut by 1 base and J by 6 bases, with 7 bases left in between. Germline assignment: CDR1 SGHRS and CDR2 YFSETQ. CDR3 amino acids: CASSLTRNGYTF. For the CDR3, the DNA is TGCGCCAGCAGCTTGACAAGAAATGGCTACACCTTC. Filled out from reference TRBV5-1 and TRBJ1-2, the complete variable domain reads KAGVTQTPRYLIKTRGQQVTLSCSPISGHRSVSWYQQTPGQGLQFLFEYFSETQRNKGNFPGRFSGRQFSNSRSEMNVSTLELGDSALYLCASSLTRNGYTFGSGTRLTVV.

The chain has TRBV20-1 and TRBJ2-3; 10 nucleotides match TRBD1. From germline, CDR1 is DFQATT and CDR2 SNEGSKA (reference sequence). The CDR3 extends over 17 amino acids. The J segment lost 1 base and the V segment lost 6 bases, leaving 13 bases of the junction unmatched. CDR3 residues: CSAIDRGRGSGTDTQYF. The CDR3 DNA is TGCAGTGCCATAGACAGGGGGCGCGGGTCAGGCACAGATACGCAGTATTTT.